This TCR beta chain was recovered during a study of cytomegalovirus exposure and HLA in healthy donors (dated by TCRdb to about 2017). About the full investigation: In an earlier analysis of under 750 of the donors, approximately 260 Gb of sequence data and roughly 100 million unique TCR beta sequences from 180 million or so T cells were reported. HLA typing included class I and class II loci at four-digit resolution. Rather than drawing on any new phenotypic data, the later analysis identified candidate immune exposures from TCR beta sequences and the way those sequences occurred across donors. Along with the approximately 620-subject first cohort, a separate validation cohort of around 120 different subjects was used. A later analysis re-analyzed previously published TCR beta repertoires from several hundred donors and added high-resolution HLA genotyping to study TCR occurrence patterns. Donor age, sex, ethnicity and CMV serostatus were compiled together with the repertoire data. A later genetic analysis took genome-wide SNP genotypes for about three fifths of the roughly 700 donors and used that subset as a discovery cohort. An early release covering more than 500 HLA-typed donors comprised about 300 gigabases of sequencing data and roughly 85 million unique TCR sequences. The study used immunosequencing to profile the T cell repertoires of approximately 630 subjects and linked those repertoires to cytomegalovirus serostatus. The number of donors typed differed by locus, with about 629-640 for A, B, C, DRB1 and DQB1, more than 500 for DQA1, nearly 610 for DPA1, and about 450 for DPB1. An earlier analysis of several hundred of the donors applied high-throughput TCR beta sequencing to assess whether each TCR beta V gene segment acted as functional or pseudogenic. Every repertoire in the discovery cohort had been generated on one and the same sequencing platform. The study aimed to test whether signatures of past pathogen exposure could be identified by cataloging public T cell receptors. The study combined high-throughput TCR immunosequencing, statistical association of individual TCRs with disease status, and machine learning to predict cytomegalovirus infection status. Of the roughly 410 genotyped donors, approximately 80% were placed in the genetic ancestry cluster associated with self-reported Caucasian donors. Among several hundred genotyped donors of the cohort, an average of approximately 240,000 unique TCR beta nucleotide sequences was sequenced per donor, of which roughly 18% were non-productive. Because of strong linkage in the cohort, roughly five DR-DQ haplotypes were treated as single units for association and clustering.

From its cysteine to its phenylalanine, the CDR3 spans 13 amino acids. Of the read, only the CDR3 DNA is kept; its 39 bases are in frame from base 1. Based on the germline V gene, the CDR1 and CDR2 sequences are MNHEY and SVGAGI. V ends up 7 bases short and J 9 bases short, with an unmatched junction base count of 9. As concerns this clone: What this receptor recognizes is not known. Per-nucleotide qualities are absent, and no much larger clonotype sits a single base away.

What the research found in general, with its limitations: According to the authors, the approach could potentially be generalized to other disease states and immunological phenotypes. Sequencing depth was assumed to be roughly uniform across donors in the presence/absence analyses, though that assumption may not hold. Some IMGT-functional V segments, including TRBV6-2 and TRBV6-3, could not be distinguished by the 87-base-pair reads and were therefore excluded. Cytomegalovirus status was reported to be diagnosed by the classifier with high specificity and sensitivity in both the original and validation cohorts. A later analysis found that most CMV-associated TCR beta chains appeared HLA-restricted, with HLA associations seemingly driven largely by CMV exposure. V-gene and J-gene trimming of TCR beta chains was associated with a missense DCLRE1C variant in a later genetic analysis, and the association was replicated in an independent cohort. HLA typing was unavailable for some donors at each locus, so association tests used only the typed subset. In vitro tests confirmed that a few of the cytomegalovirus-associated TCR beta chains recognize cytomegalovirus antigens. A later analysis associated 16,951 TCR beta sequences with specific HLA alleles at a false discovery rate of 0.05. This cohort had only TCR beta chains sequenced, and the lack of alpha or paired-chain data limited which features could be detected. In the study, some 160 TCR beta chains were listed as associated with cytomegalovirus. Because counts were too low, under 20 rarely observed V segments, including chromosome 9 orphons, were left out of the earlier analysis of approximately 580 of the donors. The sequencing pipeline was judged likely to have produced a cluster of highly shared sequence variants as a technical artifact. Assigning TCR associations to individual alleles was difficult when HLA alleles, especially DR and DQ, strongly co-occurred. In a later analysis, several top co-occurrence clusters were reported to appear linked to parvovirus B19, influenza, CMV and Epstein-Barr virus. In a later analysis, HLA-associated TCR beta chains showed more clonal expansion and lower generation probabilities than non-associated chains that were equally common. Most TCR sequences were seen in very few donors, while some public TCRs were found in many individuals. Linkage disequilibrium might explain the correlated functional status among segregating V segments, but an unknown experimental factor could not be ruled out. A further reported finding was that TCR beta sequences accurately predicted the HLA-A and HLA-B alleles for most subjects in the first cohort. CMV serostatus was the only immune exposure information available for the cohort. An earlier analysis of around 600 of the donors showed that most TCR beta V segments appeared in productive rearrangements either about 90% or about 30% of the time, which broadly matched IMGT annotations. According to a later analysis, TCR association rates differed among HLA loci, with DRB1 alleles showing the most associated TCRs and HLA-C alleles showing the fewest. In a later genetic analysis, fewer N-insertions in productive TCRs were reported among donors in an Asian-associated ancestry cluster than the roughly 700-donor mean.

Library method: the immunoSEQ multiplex PCR assay. For the multiplex PCR, a mixture combining 60 forward primers for TCR Vbeta segments and 13 reverse primers for TCR Jbeta segments was used. Amplification of the CDR3 region of rearranged TCR beta genes was performed with a multiplex PCR assay on genomic DNA. The amplified TCR beta libraries were sequenced on the Illumina HiSeq System as 87-base-pair reads. The published analysis was carried out like this. Across the 700 or so repertoires, a later analysis counted tens of millions of unique TCR beta chains, 9.5 million to 12 million of which were shared by at least two donors. A nearest-neighbor algorithm error-corrected the raw reads and collapsed the reads into unique sequences, merging closely related sequences to remove PCR and sequencing errors. V, D and J gene segments were assigned by aligning CDR3 sequences to IMGT reference sequences. For a sequence to be retained, a match of at least six nucleotides to both a V gene segment and a J gene segment was required. Rearrangements were called productive when the CDR3 lacked stop codons and stayed in frame with V and J; all others were non-productive. CDR3 was defined according to IMGT convention as the region running from the second conserved V-encoded cysteine to the conserved J-encoded phenylalanine. Sequences without an unambiguous match to a single V gene segment were excluded from the earlier analysis of 450 to 650 of the donors. In an earlier analysis of a few hundred of the donors, V segments were called functional above 56.7% productive rearrangements and were called segregating when the between-donor standard deviation exceeded 5%. A statistical classification framework was built for diagnosing cytomegalovirus status from the catalog of TCR beta chain sequences. In a later analysis, V and J genes were assigned by comparing TCR nucleotide sequences against IMGT/GENE-DB human TR gene sequences. A later analysis assigned CDR3 sequences and most-parsimonious VDJ recombination scenarios with the TCRdist pipeline. In a later analysis, each TCR beta chain was defined by its CDR3 amino acid sequence together with its V-gene family, and reads lacking a unique V-gene family were excluded. A later analysis removed over 500 highly shared, low-generation-probability nucleotide sequences to deal with suspected cross-contamination and a sequencing artifact. In a later analysis, a clonal expansion index for each public chain was calculated from normalized within-repertoire ranks of inferred template counts. Generation probabilities in a later analysis came from a VDJ recombination model fitted to out-of-frame rearrangements, and those results were checked against IGoR. In a later analysis, TCR-TCR, TCR-HLA and TCR-CMV co-occurrence was scored with hypergeometric tests, and a repertoire-size bias correction was applied to TCR pairs. To estimate false discovery rates, a later analysis permuted the HLA or CMV assignments 20 times. A later analysis grouped co-occurring TCRs with DBSCAN, adding TCRdist sequence similarity when clustering within HLA-allele-positive subsets. Repertoires with fewer than 30,000 or more than 120,000 public chains, plus five repertoires with anomalous nucleotide sharing, were excluded from co-occurrence clustering. Here the immuneACCESS table is served through TCRdb, limited to in-frame sequences with V and J called. Missing clones are a known gap in these copies; in checked studies unresolved V genes cover under half, and the rest lacks a known reason. The V and J calls and clone size were taken over from that table, and D and trimming were inferred from the DNA. This sample has roughly 100,000 clones in its table, and about four fifths of those were observed once. The ten most abundant clones make up 10% of the sample.

The cohort comprised hundreds of healthy bone marrow donors. All cohort members were sampled while nominally healthy, although unrecorded immune exposures were likely present. CMV serostatus was positive for 289 and negative for about 55% of the 666 cohort members, and was not recorded for this donor. A peripheral blood sample was provided by each donor, and peripheral blood mononuclear cells were used for TCR beta sequencing. The Qiagen DNeasy Blood Extraction Kit was used to extract genomic DNA from the blood cell samples. This TCR derives from a human donor in good health. The specimen sequenced was PBMCs. The sequence links TRBV6-5 to TRBJ2-1, with TRBD2 matching 7 junction bases. CDR3 loop: CASTSAGGGEQFF. The DNA sequence is as follows: TGTGCCAGCACTTCAGCGGGCGGGGGTGAGCAGTTCTTC.